This TCR beta chain was captured by sequencing in a study of cytomegalovirus exposure and HLA in healthy donors. Points on this clone: Its antigen remains unknown.

Amplification used 60 Vbeta primers and 13 Jbeta primers. The data were produced by immunoSEQ multiplex PCR, yet TCRdb's version contains in-frame clones alone and is incomplete. This table has over 150,000 clones, approximately 81% appearing once. General study results and limits: In a later analysis, compared with equally common non-associated chains, HLA-associated beta chains were more expanded.

CDR1 and CDR2 (germline): SEHNR, FQNEAQ (reference sequence). The CDR3 spans 13 residues. The ends were cut back, 4 bases at V and 2 bases at J, with 8 bases in the middle. The chain links TRBV7-9 to TRBJ2-5, with D perhaps TRBD1 (5 bases). The source is a man in his late teens or twenties in good health and CMV-seronegative. Sample: PBMCs. CDR3 DNA: TGTGCCAGCAGCTCGACAGTACAAGAGACCCAGTACTTC. Protein product: CASSSTVQETQYF.